This T cell receptor beta chain was identified in a study of cytomegalovirus exposure and HLA in healthy donors. Germline values: CDR1 MRHNA, CDR2 SNTAGT. The ends lost 0 bases at V and 6 bases at J; junction bases unmatched: 6. The CDR3 has 16 amino acids. Points on this clone: The antigen is not known.

Study-level points and caveats: The authors later found HLA-associated TCR beta chains more clonally expanded than equally common others. Immune exposure information comprised only CMV serostatus.

The PCR made use of 60 Vbeta and 13 Jbeta primers. Assay used: immunoSEQ multiplex PCR; TCRdb lists only in-frame clones, some missing. The sample records about 190,000 clones, 60% to 85% being singletons. The clonotype comes from a young woman in good health and CMV-seronegative. The rearrangement joins TRBV6-4 to TRBJ2-3; 10 nucleotides agree with TRBD2. The sample consisted of PBMCs. CDR3 sequence reads: CASSDSKRGGGDTQYF. CDR3 DNA: TGTGCCAGCAGTGACTCGAAGCGGGGGGGTGGTGATACGCAGTATTTT.